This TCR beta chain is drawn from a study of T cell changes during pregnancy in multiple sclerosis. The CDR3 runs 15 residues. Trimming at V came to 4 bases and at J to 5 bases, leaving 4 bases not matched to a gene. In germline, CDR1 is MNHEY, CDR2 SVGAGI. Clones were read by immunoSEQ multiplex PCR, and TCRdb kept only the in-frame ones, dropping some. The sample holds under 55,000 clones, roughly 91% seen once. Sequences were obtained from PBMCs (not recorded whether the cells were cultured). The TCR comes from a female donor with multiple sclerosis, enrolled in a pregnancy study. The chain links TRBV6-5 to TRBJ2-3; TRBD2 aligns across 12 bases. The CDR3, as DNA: TGTGCCAGCAGTTCCCTAGCGGGAGGGGGAGATACGCAGTATTTT. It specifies CASSSLAGGGDTQYF.